This T cell receptor (beta chain) was identified in a study of T cell responses to AZD1222 COVID-19 vaccine. Libraries were prepared by immunoSEQ multiplex PCR; TCRdb keeps only in-frame clonotypes and omits some of them. This table has 85,000 to 120,000 clones, 85% to 90% appearing once. Study-level findings and limits: Spike as a whole was targeted by vaccine-associated CD4 TCRs, dominant at 160-218 and 743-854.

Worth noting for this clone: Its antigen is still unknown.

This CDR3 has 13 residues. Germline CDR1 LGHDT, CDR2 YNNKEL (reference sequence). The chain couples TRBV3-1 (or the pseudogene TRBV3-2) to TRBJ1-5; 9 bases fit TRBD1. Sample: peripheral blood, taken on day 0 of AZD1222 vaccination. This sequence was found in an adult in good health. The CDR3 DNA follows: TGTGCTGTTGGGGGACAGGGTAATCAGCCCCAGCATTTT. This translates into CAVGGQGNQPQHF.